Below are 9 T cell receptor beta chains sequenced from a single sample in a study of a mutant IDH1 vaccine in newly diagnosed glioma. The time point here: week 5, during vaccination. Every vaccination contained 300 ug of the mutant IDH1 20-mer peptide and was paired with topical imiquimod. The antigens of these receptors remain unknown. Profiling relied on immunoSEQ multiplex PCR, and the TCRdb table lists in-frame clones only, not all of them. The sample carries roughly 30,000 clones, around 85% recorded once. The source was PBMCs, collected from a glioma patient whose treatment included an IDH1 peptide vaccine. These receptors originate from a man under 40 with glioma.

V is TRBV5-8 and J is TRBJ1-5, with D possibly being TRBD1 (5 bases). This CDR3 is built from 14 residues. V lost 3 bases and J 6 bases, leaving 13 bases between the germline ends. CDR1 SGHTS and CDR2 YDEGEE come from the germline V gene. The CDR3 sequence is CASSSPDGGQPQHF. In DNA form, the CDR3 reads TGTGCCAGCAGCTCCCCGGACGGGGGTCAGCCCCAGCATTTT.

A few counts support this clone. The V call is TRBV29-1, the J call TRBJ2-2, with 9 bases identical to TRBD2. CDR1 and CDR2 from the germline V gene are SQVTM and ANQGSEA. The V gene end was trimmed by 6 bases and the J gene end by 3 bases; junction bases not matched to a gene: 5. The CDR3 has 14 residues. CDR3 residues: CSVRVAGDTGELFF. The CDR3 region has the DNA TGCAGCGTCCGGGTAGCGGGAGACACCGGGGAGCTGTTTTTT.

This chain links TRBV10-3 with TRBJ1-5, with D tentatively TRBD1 (5 bases). This CDR3 contains 14 residues. Trimming shortened V by 9 bases and J by 0 bases, and 12 bases separated the two germline ends. The germline CDR1 and CDR2 sequences are ENHRY and SYGVKD. CDR3 DNA sequence: TGTGCCATGGGGGGAGACTATAGCAATCAGCCCCAGCATTTT. As protein: CAMGGDYSNQPQHF.

For the CDR3, the DNA is TGTGCCACCAGCAGAGGCCCCATTAGGGGCGTTGCCTCCTACGAGCAGTACTTC. Residues: CATSRGPIRGVASYEQYF. The chain recombines TRBV15 with TRBJ2-7, with D perhaps matching TRBD1 (5 bases). Trimming took off 1 base at V and 0 bases at J, with 19 bases between the two ends. Germline CDR1 reads LNHNV; CDR2 reads YYDKDF (reference sequence). The CDR3 is 18 residues long.

J is TRBJ1-4 and V is TRBV6-6; D uncertain. This CDR3 has 16 residues. Germline assignment: CDR1 MNHNY and CDR2 SVGAGI (reference sequence). V was cut by 1 base and J by 0 bases, with 9 bases left in between. The CDR3: CASSYFQTSTNEKLFF. The CDR3 DNA reads TGTGCCAGCAGTTACTTCCAGACTTCAACTAATGAAAAACTGTTTTTT.

The chain joins TRBV5-1 to TRBJ2-1; 11 nucleotides align to TRBD1. V shed 3 bases and J 4 bases; nucleotides not matched to a gene: 9. The germline gives CDR1 SGHRS, CDR2 YFSETQ. CDR3 size: 17 residues. Here the CDR3 reads CASSYGGGDRGYNEQFF. CDR3 sequence (DNA): TGCGCCAGCAGCTATGGAGGGGGGGACAGGGGGTACAATGAGCAGTTCTTC.

The CDR3 DNA follows: TGTGCCATCAGCCCCAATTCGGACGGAAACACCATATATTTT. This codes for CAISPNSDGNTIYF. The chain employs TRBV10-3 and TRBJ1-3; D remains unclear. CDR3 length: 14 amino acids. Germline loops: CDR1 ENHRY, CDR2 SYGVKD. Between the trimmed V and J ends, which lost 6 bases and 4 bases, there was a span of 13 bases.

This clone was counted a few times. An end of the junction does not agree with germline; a read error may underlie this. This sequence joins TRBV27 and TRBJ1-1, with D hard to call. The CDR3 spans 13 residues. Per the germline V gene, CDR1 is MNHEY and CDR2 is SMNVEV (reference sequence). The DNA for the CDR3 is TGTGCCAGGAGTTCGGGCAGGAGCCCTGAAGCTTTCTTT. Its protein product is CARSSGRSPEAFF.

Only a few counts were recorded for this clone. The chain has TRBV29-1 and TRBJ1-1, with D perhaps matching TRBD1 (6 bases). The CDR3 is made up of 14 amino acids. Trimming stripped 6 bases from V and 4 bases from J, with 18 bases between. Germline V gives CDR1 SQVTM, CDR2 ANQGSEA. CDR3 DNA sequence: TGCAGCGTAGCTGAACCGGGGGGGGCCACTGAAGCTTTCTTT. This codes for CSVAEPGGATEAFF.